This T cell receptor (beta chain) was recovered during a study of cytomegalovirus exposure and HLA in healthy donors. As regards this clone: No antigen is known for it.

The V end lost 0 bases, the J end lost 6 bases, and 12 bases lay between the germline ends. CDR1 is SGHRS, CDR2 YFSETQ, per germline. The CDR3 spans 14 residues. The PCR was carried out with 60 Vbeta primers and 13 Jbeta primers. Sequencing was performed with immunoSEQ multiplex PCR; in TCRdb, only in-frame clones are kept and a portion is missing. This table holds under 200,000 clones, over 65% found once. Broader study findings: Across donors, most TCRs were seen rarely, yet some public ones were widespread.

This TCR was sampled from a woman in her 30s in good health and CMV-seronegative. The sample consisted of PBMCs. J is TRBJ1-1 and V is TRBV5-1; D is uncertain. Written as DNA, the CDR3 is TGCGCCAGCAGCTTGGCCGGAATACAGCCTGAAGCTTTCTTT. This translates into CASSLAGIQPEAFF.